Listed here are 19 T cell receptor beta chains from one sample, sequenced in a study of cytomegalovirus exposure and HLA in healthy donors. With 60 Vbeta and 13 Jbeta primers, the PCR was carried out. Only in-frame clones appear in the TCRdb table, and some are missing; sequencing was by immunoSEQ multiplex PCR. The sample includes about 100,000 clones, 60% to 85% seen only once; the top ten take about 5.2%. The sample comprised PBMCs. These receptors were obtained from a female donor in good health and CMV-seropositive.

The gene calls are TRBV19 and TRBJ2-2, with 7 positions matching TRBD2. Germline V gene sequence: CDR1 LNHDA, CDR2 SQIVND (reference sequence). The trim removed 9 bases at V and 6 bases at J, leaving 7 bases unmatched. The CDR3 loop spans 13 amino acids. The CDR3 here is CASSGGLAGELFF. DNA of the CDR3: TGTGCCAGCTCGGGAGGTTTGGCCGGGGAGCTGTTTTTT. Full variable domain (outside the CDR3, taken from reference TRBV19 and TRBJ2-2): DGGITQSPKYLFRKEGQNVTLSCEQNLNHDAMYWYRQDPGQGLRLIYYSQIVNDFQKGDIAEGYSVSREKKESFPLTVTSAQKNPTAFYLCASSGGLAGELFFGEGSRLTVL.

In its sample, this clone was seen once. The chain recombines TRBV4-3 with TRBJ2-7, with 11 positions matching TRBD2. V dropped 1 base and J dropped 3; count of bases not matched to a gene: 5. The CDR3 runs 16 residues. The germline CDR1 and CDR2 sequences are LGHNA and YSLEER. CDR3 sequence reads: CASSQGLAGGHYEQYF. CDR3 nucleotides: TGCGCCAGCAGCCAAGGGCTAGCGGGGGGCCACTACGAGCAGTACTTC.

The chain couples TRBV7-2 to TRBJ2-7; 7 bases align to TRBD2. CDR3 size: 14 residues. V trimming: 3 bases; J trimming: 2 bases; junction bases outside the gene matches: 4. Germline lookup yields CDR1 SGHTA and CDR2 FQGNSA. CDR3: CASSFASGPYEQYF. The CDR3 coding sequence is TGTGCCAGCAGCTTCGCTAGCGGCCCCTACGAGCAGTACTTC.

As to this clone: Other nucleotide sequences from this sample produce the same CDR3. V is TRBV6-5 and J is TRBJ2-7; TRBD1 matches 9 bases. The V segment lost 5 bases and the J segment 2 bases; nucleotides outside the gene matches: 7. CDR1 is MNHEY and CDR2 is SVGAGI in the germline V gene. The CDR3 length is 15 residues. In DNA form, the CDR3 reads TGTGCCAGCAGTCCAACGGACAGGGGACCCTACGAGCAGTACTTC. Protein sequence: CASSPTDRGPYEQYF.

The chain is built from TRBV10-3 and TRBJ2-2; 7 nucleotides line up with TRBD1. V lost 6 bases, J lost 2 bases, and 6 bases stayed unmatched. The CDR3 consists of 15 residues. Germline assignment: CDR1 ENHRY and CDR2 SYGVKD. Here the CDR3 reads CAIRLGTVNTGELFF. The CDR3 nucleotides are TGTGCCATCAGGCTCGGGACAGTCAACACCGGGGAGCTGTTTTTT.

The genes are TRBV7-8 and TRBJ2-4; no clear D gene. The CDR3 runs to 17 residues. The germline V gene has CDR1 SGHVS and CDR2 FQNEAQ. V shed 2 bases and J shed 0 bases, with 14 bases lying between them. In DNA, the CDR3 is TGTGCCAGCAGCTTAATGGGCAACACGCTAGCCAAAAACATTCAGTACTTC. This codes for CASSLMGNTLAKNIQYF. The full variable domain, its missing parts supplied by reference TRBV7-8 and TRBJ2-4, is GAGVSQSPRYKVAKRGQDVALRCDPISGHVSLFWYQQALGQGPEFLTYFQNEAQLDKSGLPSDRFFAERPEGSVSTLKIQRTQQEDSAVYLCASSLMGNTLAKNIQYFGAGTRLSVL.

This rearrangement joins TRBV30 to TRBJ1-2, with 9 bases identical to TRBD1. Germline V gene lookup returns CDR1 GTSNPN and CDR2 SVGIG (reference sequence). J was trimmed by 7 bases and V by 3 bases; bases with no gene match: 9. The CDR3 consists of 14 residues. The CDR3, as DNA: TGTGCCTGGAGCAAAGGGACAGGGTCGTTTGGCTACACCTTC. As protein: CAWSKGTGSFGYTF.

The rearrangement links TRBV18 to TRBJ1-1; 7 bases fit TRBD1. Losses at the gene ends were 5 bases for V and 1 base for J; bases not matched to a gene: 16. CDR1 and CDR2 (germline): KGHSH, LQKENI. This CDR3 contains 18 residues. The DNA of the CDR3 is TGTGCCAGCTCAACCGGTAGGGGGCGCAGAGGCGGGAACACTGAAGCTTTCTTT. Encoded protein: CASSTGRGRRGGNTEAFF.

This clone was observed a single time. The chain is built from TRBV19 and TRBJ2-3; D remains unclear. The CDR3 loop spans 13 amino acids. The V and J ends lost 2 bases and 6 bases respectively, with 9 bases between them. The germline CDR1 and CDR2 sequences are LNHDA and SQIVND (reference sequence). The CDR3 coding sequence is TGTGCCAGTAGTATAACCACTTTGGATACGCAGTATTTT. Translating gives CASSITTLDTQYF.

The chain links TRBV7-8 to TRBJ1-4, with D uncertain. The CDR3 runs 17 residues. The V gene's germline CDR1 is SGHVS and CDR2 FQNEAQ. Trimming left V 1 base short and J 0 bases short, with 12 bases between. The CDR3 region is CASSLESLAATNEKLFF. For the CDR3, the DNA is TGTGCCAGCAGCTTAGAATCCCTCGCAGCAACTAATGAAAAACTGTTTTTT. Using reference TRBV7-8 and TRBJ1-4 for the parts outside the CDR3, the full variable domain is GAGVSQSPRYKVAKRGQDVALRCDPISGHVSLFWYQQALGQGPEFLTYFQNEAQLDKSGLPSDRFFAERPEGSVSTLKIQRTQQEDSAVYLCASSLESLAATNEKLFFGSGTQLSVL.

This clone was counted between two and nine times. V gene TRBV2 combines with J gene TRBJ2-3, with TRBD2 as a possible D gene (6 bases). Trimming took off 8 bases at V and 5 bases at J, with 11 bases between the two ends. The germline gives CDR1 SNHLY, CDR2 FYNNEI. The CDR3 totals 12 residues. The CDR3 DNA follows: TGTGCCAGCCGTCTAGCGCGAGATACGCAGTATTTT. Residues: CASRLARDTQYF.

The J gene is TRBJ2-3, the V gene TRBV5-1; 8 nucleotides match TRBD2. Germline trimming cut 4 bases from V and 2 bases from J; bases unmatched to any gene: 3. Germline V gene data show CDR1 as SGHRS and CDR2 as YFSETQ. The CDR3 has 14 residues. CDR3 loop: CASSPGGATDTQYF. The CDR3 DNA reads as TGCGCCAGCAGCCCCGGGGGGGCCACAGATACGCAGTATTTT. Variable domain in full (rest from reference TRBV5-1 and TRBJ2-3): KAGVTQTPRYLIKTRGQQVTLSCSPISGHRSVSWYQQTPGQGLQFLFEYFSETQRNKGNFPGRFSGRQFSNSRSEMNVSTLELGDSALYLCASSPGGATDTQYFGPGTRLTVL.

In this sample, this clone turned up once. The chain links TRBV2 to TRBJ2-2; 8 bases agree with TRBD1. V lost 4 bases and J lost 4; bases outside the gene matches: 8. The CDR3 has 16 residues. Germline loops: CDR1 SNHLY, CDR2 FYNNEI. The CDR3 nucleotides read TGTGCCAGCAGTGTGGGCAGGGGGCAAGGCACCGGGGAGCTGTTTTTT. Residues: CASSVGRGQGTGELFF.

The chain uses TRBV7-8 and TRBJ2-1; 9 bases map to TRBD2. Germline CDR1 is SGHVS and CDR2 is FQNEAQ. The CDR3 extends over 14 amino acids. V dropped 8 bases and J dropped 6; count of bases not matched to a gene: 8. CDR3 amino acids: CASVSGRGFNEQFF. In DNA form, the CDR3 reads TGTGCCAGCGTTAGCGGGAGAGGGTTCAATGAGCAGTTCTTC. Looking up the rest from reference TRBV7-8 and TRBJ2-1 gives the full variable domain: GAGVSQSPRYKVAKRGQDVALRCDPISGHVSLFWYQQALGQGPEFLTYFQNEAQLDKSGLPSDRFFAERPEGSVSTLKIQRTQQEDSAVYLCASVSGRGFNEQFFGPGTRLTVL.

This clone was counted between two and nine times. This chain links TRBV4-1 with TRBJ2-4, with a weak D call TRBD1 (5 bases). Germline lookup yields CDR1 MGHRA and CDR2 YSYEKL. V was cut by 2 bases and J by 0 bases, with 8 bases left in between. This CDR3 spans 15 amino acids. Here the CDR3 reads CASSQQGLAKNIQYF. The CDR3 DNA reads TGCGCCAGCAGCCAACAGGGTCTAGCCAAAAACATTCAGTACTTC.

The chain is built from TRBV14 and TRBJ2-1; tentatively, D is TRBD1 (6 bases). Germline V lookup: CDR1 SGHDN, CDR2 FVKESK. The CDR3 spans 16 residues. V gave up 3 bases and J gave up 2 bases, with 14 bases separating them. CDR3 coding DNA: TGTGCCAGCAGCCATATGATGGCAGGGGCCTACAATGAGCAGTTCTTC. Translated: CASSHMMAGAYNEQFF.

This clone was recorded a few times. The CDR3 DNA sequence: TGTGCCAGCAGTGATTTGGGGACTAGCACAGATACGCAGTATTTT. It is translated as CASSDLGTSTDTQYF. The chain recombines TRBV6-1 with TRBJ2-3; TRBD2 might be the D (6 bases). The germline V gene encodes CDR1 MNHNS and CDR2 SASEGT. The V end was cut by 3 bases, the J end by 0 bases, with 10 bases between. The CDR3 length is 15 residues.

The V gene is TRBV2, the J gene TRBJ1-1, with D possibly matching TRBD1 (5 bases). Between the trimmed V and J ends, which lost 4 bases and 0 bases, there was a span of 15 bases. The CDR3 is 16 residues long. The V gene's germline CDR1 is SNHLY and CDR2 FYNNEI. CDR3 nucleotide sequence: TGTGCCAGCAGTGGAAAACTCCCAGGGATGAACACTGAAGCTTTCTTT. Residues: CASSGKLPGMNTEAFF.

This chain joins TRBV14 and TRBJ2-3, with TRBD2 matching over 10 bases. The length of the CDR3 is 16 residues. Looked up from germline, CDR1 is SGHDN and CDR2 is FVKESK. V gave up 2 bases and J gave up 2 bases; unmatched junction bases: 4. CDR3 DNA: TGTGCCAGCAGCCAAATTACTAGCGGGGCCACAGATACGCAGTATTTT. Protein sequence: CASSQITSGATDTQYF.